These 12 T cell receptor beta chains were sequenced from one sample in a study of blood T cell repertoires in COVID-19. The method was immunoSEQ multiplex PCR; TCRdb's version includes in-frame clones alone and lacks a portion of them. Of approximately 85,000 clones in the sample, approximately 90% were seen once. The sequencing input was peripheral blood. Receptor source: a man between 45 and 60 years old with active or convalescent COVID-19.

The rearrangement joins TRBV19 to TRBJ2-4; 12 bases match TRBD2. Trimming at V came to 7 bases and at J to 0 bases, leaving 10 bases not matched to a gene. The germline V gene encodes CDR1 LNHDA and CDR2 SQIVND (reference sequence). This CDR3 is built from 18 residues. CDR3 coding DNA: TGTGCCAGTAAGGAGACTAGCGGGGGTGGCCTAGCCAAAAACATTCAGTACTTC. It yields the protein CASKETSGGGLAKNIQYF.

The chain employs TRBV5-1 and TRBJ2-7, with 9 bases aligning to TRBD1. The V and J ends lost 4 bases and 5 bases, in that order; junction bases with no gene match: 10. The CDR3 consists of 15 residues. The germline gives CDR1 SGHRS, CDR2 YFSETQ. CDR3: CASSNGQGRRHEQYF. The DNA for the CDR3 is TGCGCCAGCAGCAACGGACAGGGGAGGAGGCACGAGCAGTACTTC.

The chain uses TRBV3-1 (or the pseudogene TRBV3-2) and TRBJ2-6; 14 nucleotides line up with TRBD2. The CDR3 is 20 amino acids. Losses at the gene ends were 3 bases for V and 0 bases for J; bases not matched to a gene: 7. Per the germline V gene, CDR1 is LGHDT and CDR2 is YNNKEL (reference sequence). The CDR3 loop is CASSHGLAGGPDSGANVLTF. The CDR3 DNA reads as TGTGCCAGCAGCCACGGACTAGCGGGGGGCCCGGACTCTGGGGCCAACGTCCTGACTTTC.

J is TRBJ1-5 and V is TRBV19, with 10 bases that match TRBD1. CDR1 is LNHDA and CDR2 is SQIVND in the germline V gene (reference sequence). This CDR3 region has 13 residues. V shed 5 bases, J shed 5 bases, and the junction held 0 bases outside the gene matches. CDR3 protein: CASSGTGDQPQHF. For the CDR3, the DNA is TGTGCCAGTAGTGGGACAGGGGATCAGCCCCAGCATTTT.

This sequence joins TRBV7-9 and TRBJ2-5; TRBD2 aligns across 12 bases. CDR1 and CDR2 (germline): SEHNR, FQNEAQ (reference sequence). There are 13 residues in the CDR3. V was pared by 10 bases and J by 1 base, with 1 base of the junction left unmatched. Written as DNA, the CDR3 is TGTGCCACGGGACTAGCGGGCCAAGAGACCCAGTACTTC. This gives the protein CATGLAGQETQYF.

The chain employs TRBV2 and TRBJ1-1; D unresolved. The CDR3 totals 13 residues. Germline lookup yields CDR1 SNHLY and CDR2 FYNNEI. Trimming shortened V by 0 bases and J by 8 bases, and 10 bases separated the two germline ends. The CDR3 protein is CASSEARAGEAFF. The CDR3 nucleotides read TGTGCCAGCAGTGAAGCGAGGGCGGGGGAAGCTTTCTTT.

This clone has a single count. The chain uses TRBV2 and TRBJ1-6; 8 bases are a match to TRBD1. V shed 6 bases and J 13 bases; nucleotides not matched to a gene: 11. CDR3 length: 14 residues. Germline CDR1 and CDR2: SNHLY and FYNNEI. The CDR3 spells CASRERTGISPLHF. As DNA, the CDR3 is TGTGCCAGCAGGGAAAGGACAGGGATCTCCCCCCTCCACTTT.

The J gene is TRBJ1-5, the V gene TRBV6-1; D gene ambiguous. The CDR3 sequence is 13 residues long. In germline, CDR1 is MNHNS, CDR2 SASEGT. Trimming stripped 3 bases from V and 5 bases from J, with 8 bases between. The CDR3 region is CASSDSSDQPQHF. The DNA for the CDR3 is TGTGCCAGCAGTGATAGCAGCGATCAGCCCCAGCATTTT.

The V and J genes are TRBV12-3 or TRBV12-4 and TRBJ1-1; tentatively, D is TRBD1 (5 bases). The CDR3 has 13 amino acids. The V end was cut by 5 bases, the J end by 4 bases, with 11 bases between. CDR3 sequence (DNA): TGTGCCAGCAGTACCCGCGGGGGCACTGAAGCTTTCTTT. It translates to CASSTRGGTEAFF.

This chain links TRBV7-2 with TRBJ1-6; D is unclear. CDR1 is SGHTA, CDR2 FQGNSA, per germline. The CDR3 loop spans 13 amino acids. V lost 2 bases to trimming and J lost 5 bases, with 4 bases between them. This CDR3 reads CASSLTNNSPLHF. As DNA, the CDR3 is TGTGCCAGCAGCTTAACAAATAATTCACCCCTCCACTTT.

This chain connects TRBV11-3 to TRBJ2-1, with D perhaps TRBD1 (6 bases). CDR3 length equals 15 residues. Trimming shortened V by 5 bases and J by 7 bases, and 18 bases separated the two germline ends. Germline values: CDR1 SGHNT, CDR2 YENEEA. The CDR3 DNA is TGTGCCAGCAGCCCAGGAAGGCCAGGGACAAATGAGCAGTTCTTC. Translated: CASSPGRPGTNEQFF.

The genes are TRBV11-2 and TRBJ1-1, with D possibly being TRBD1 (6 bases). The CDR3 loop spans 16 amino acids. Germline-derived CDR1 and CDR2 are SGHAT and FQNNGV. The V end lost 4 bases, the J end lost 4 bases, and 19 bases lay between the germline ends. CDR3 DNA sequence: TGTGCCAGCAGCTCTAGTCCCACAGGGCTTGGCACTGAAGCTTTCTTT. This encodes CASSSSPTGLGTEAFF.